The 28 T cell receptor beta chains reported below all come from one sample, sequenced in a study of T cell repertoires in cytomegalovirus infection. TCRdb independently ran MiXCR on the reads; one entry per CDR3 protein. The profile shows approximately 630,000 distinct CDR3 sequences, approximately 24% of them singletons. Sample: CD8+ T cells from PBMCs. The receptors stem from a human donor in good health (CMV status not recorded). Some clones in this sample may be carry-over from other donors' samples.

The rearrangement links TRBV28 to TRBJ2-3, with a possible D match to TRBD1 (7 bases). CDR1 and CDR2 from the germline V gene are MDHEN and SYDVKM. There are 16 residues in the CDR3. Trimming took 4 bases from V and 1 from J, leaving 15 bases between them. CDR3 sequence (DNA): TGTGCCAGCAGTTGGAGGGGGCGCGATGGCACAGATACGCAGTATTTT. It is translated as CASSWRGRDGTDTQYF.

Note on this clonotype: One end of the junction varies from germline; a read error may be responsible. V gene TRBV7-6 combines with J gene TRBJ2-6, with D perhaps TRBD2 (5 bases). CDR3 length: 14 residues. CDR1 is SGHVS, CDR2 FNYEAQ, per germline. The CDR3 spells CASNLANGANVLTF. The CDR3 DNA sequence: TGTGCCAGCAACTTAGCGAACGGGGCCAACGTCCTGACTTTC.

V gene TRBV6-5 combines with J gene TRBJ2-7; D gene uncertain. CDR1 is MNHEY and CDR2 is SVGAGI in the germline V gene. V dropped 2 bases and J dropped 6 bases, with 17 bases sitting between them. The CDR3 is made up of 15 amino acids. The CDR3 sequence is CASSYHSTVLGEQYF. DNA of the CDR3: TGTGCCAGCAGTTACCACAGTACCGTTCTGGGCGAGCAGTACTTC.

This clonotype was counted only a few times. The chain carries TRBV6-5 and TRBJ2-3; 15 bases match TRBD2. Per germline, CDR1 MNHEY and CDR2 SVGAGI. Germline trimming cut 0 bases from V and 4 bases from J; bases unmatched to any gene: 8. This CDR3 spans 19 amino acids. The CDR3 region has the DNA TGTGCCAGCAGTTACTCCGGACTAGCGGGGGGGCCGAGCGCAGATACGCAGTATTTT. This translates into CASSYSGLAGGPSADTQYF.

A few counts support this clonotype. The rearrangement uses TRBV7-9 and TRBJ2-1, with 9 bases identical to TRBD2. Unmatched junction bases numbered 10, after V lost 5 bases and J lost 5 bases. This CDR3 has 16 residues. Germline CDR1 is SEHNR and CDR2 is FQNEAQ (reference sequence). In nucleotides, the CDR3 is TGTGCCAGCAGCGCCCGGGCGGGGGGGCCTGACAATGAGCAGTTCTTC. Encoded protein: CASSARAGGPDNEQFF.

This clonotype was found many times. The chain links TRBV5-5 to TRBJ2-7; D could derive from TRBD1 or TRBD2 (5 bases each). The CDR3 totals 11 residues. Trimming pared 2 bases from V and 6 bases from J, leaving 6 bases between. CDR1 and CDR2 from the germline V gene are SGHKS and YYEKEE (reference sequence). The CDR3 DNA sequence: TGTGCCAGCAGCTTAGGGACCGAGCAGTACGTC. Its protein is CASSLGTEQYV.

The CDR3 nucleotides are TGTGCCAGCACCACGAGGACTAGACAATATATTAAGGCGCAAGAGACCCAGTACTTC. This encodes CASTTRTRQYIKAQETQYF. The chain joins TRBV28 to TRBJ2-5; 7 nucleotides align to TRBD2. The CDR3 is 19 amino acids. J gave up 2 bases and V 7 bases, and 22 bases lay outside the gene matches. Germline CDR1 reads MDHEN; CDR2 reads SYDVKM.

CDR3 residues: CASSSADRGGLTDTQYF. Here the CDR3 DNA reads TGTGCCAGCAGCTCAGCCGACAGGGGGGGATTAACAGATACGCAGTATTTT. This rearrangement joins TRBV7-2 to TRBJ2-3; 9 bases fit TRBD1. The V gene end was trimmed by 4 bases and the J gene end by 3 bases; junction bases not matched to a gene: 11. From germline, CDR1 is SGHTA and CDR2 FQGNSA. The CDR3 spans 17 residues.

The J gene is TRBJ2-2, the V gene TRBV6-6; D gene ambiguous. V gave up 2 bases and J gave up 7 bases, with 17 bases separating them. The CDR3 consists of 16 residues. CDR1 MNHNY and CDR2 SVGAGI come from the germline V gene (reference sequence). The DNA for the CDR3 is TGTGCCAGCAGTTACGGGGTCTCCCTGACGGGCGGGGAGCTGTTTTTT. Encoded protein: CASSYGVSLTGGELFF.

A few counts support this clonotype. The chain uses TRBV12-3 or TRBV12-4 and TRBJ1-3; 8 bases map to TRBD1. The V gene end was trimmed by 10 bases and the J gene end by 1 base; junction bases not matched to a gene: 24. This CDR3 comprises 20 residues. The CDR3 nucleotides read TGTGCCACCCTTCCCCTCTCGAGGAGGACAGGGAGGACATCTGGAAACACCATATATTTT. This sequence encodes CATLPLSRRTGRTSGNTIYF.

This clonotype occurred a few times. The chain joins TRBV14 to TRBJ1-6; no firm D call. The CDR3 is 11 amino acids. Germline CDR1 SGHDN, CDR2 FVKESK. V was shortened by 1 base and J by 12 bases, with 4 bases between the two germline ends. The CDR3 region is CASSQGGPLHF. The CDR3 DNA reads TGTGCCAGCAGCCAAGGCGGACCCCTCCACTTT.

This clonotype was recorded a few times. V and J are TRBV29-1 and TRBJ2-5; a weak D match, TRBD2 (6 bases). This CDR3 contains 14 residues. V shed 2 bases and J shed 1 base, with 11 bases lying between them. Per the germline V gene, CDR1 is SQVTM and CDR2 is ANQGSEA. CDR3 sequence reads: CSVETGGIQETQYF. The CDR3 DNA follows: TGCAGCGTTGAAACCGGGGGTATCCAAGAGACCCAGTACTTC.

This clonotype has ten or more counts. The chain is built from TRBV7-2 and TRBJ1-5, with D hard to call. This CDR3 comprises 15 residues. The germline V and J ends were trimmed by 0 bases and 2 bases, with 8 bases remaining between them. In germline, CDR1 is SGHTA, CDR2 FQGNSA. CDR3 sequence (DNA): TGTGCCAGCAGCTTAGCCTTTGGGGGCAATCAGCCCCAGCATTTT. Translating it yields CASSLAFGGNQPQHF.

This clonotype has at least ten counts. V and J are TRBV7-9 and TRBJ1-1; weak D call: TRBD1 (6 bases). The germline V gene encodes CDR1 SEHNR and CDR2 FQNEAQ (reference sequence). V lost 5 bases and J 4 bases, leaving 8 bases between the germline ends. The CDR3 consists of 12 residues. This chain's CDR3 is CASSPRGTEAFF. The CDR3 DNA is TGTGCCAGCAGCCCCAGGGGCACTGAAGCTTTCTTT.

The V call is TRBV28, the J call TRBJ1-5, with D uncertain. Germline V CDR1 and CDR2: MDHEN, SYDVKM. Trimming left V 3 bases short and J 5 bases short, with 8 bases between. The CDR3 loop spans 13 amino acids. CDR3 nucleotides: TGTGCCAGCAGTTTTGGTTTTTATCAGCCCCAGCATTTT. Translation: CASSFGFYQPQHF.

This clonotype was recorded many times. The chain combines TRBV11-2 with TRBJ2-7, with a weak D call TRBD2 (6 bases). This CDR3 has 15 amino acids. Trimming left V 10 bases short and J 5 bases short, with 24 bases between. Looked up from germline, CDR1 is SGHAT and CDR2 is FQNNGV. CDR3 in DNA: TGTGCCACCGCGGGACTTACTCTCCTAGGCGACGAGCAGTACGTC. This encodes CATAGLTLLGDEQYV.

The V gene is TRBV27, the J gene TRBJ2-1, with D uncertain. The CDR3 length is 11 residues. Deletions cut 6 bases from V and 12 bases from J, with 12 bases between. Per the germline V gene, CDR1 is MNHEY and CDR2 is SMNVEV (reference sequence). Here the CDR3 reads CASSSNGWQFF. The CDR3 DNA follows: TGTGCCAGCAGCTCGAACGGGTGGCAGTTCTTC.

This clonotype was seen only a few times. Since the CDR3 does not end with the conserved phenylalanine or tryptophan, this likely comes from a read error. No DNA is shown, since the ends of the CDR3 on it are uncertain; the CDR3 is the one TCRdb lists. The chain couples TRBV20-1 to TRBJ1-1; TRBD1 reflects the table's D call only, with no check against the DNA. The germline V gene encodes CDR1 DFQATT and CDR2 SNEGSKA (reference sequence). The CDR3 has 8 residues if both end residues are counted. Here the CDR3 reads CSARGTGV.

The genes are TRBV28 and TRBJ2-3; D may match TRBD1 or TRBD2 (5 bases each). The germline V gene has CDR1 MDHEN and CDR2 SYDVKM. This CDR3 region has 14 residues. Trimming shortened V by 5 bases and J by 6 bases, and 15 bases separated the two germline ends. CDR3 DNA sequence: TGTGCCAGCAGTCCCATGGGGACCTCGGATACGCAGTATTTT. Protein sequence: CASSPMGTSDTQYF.

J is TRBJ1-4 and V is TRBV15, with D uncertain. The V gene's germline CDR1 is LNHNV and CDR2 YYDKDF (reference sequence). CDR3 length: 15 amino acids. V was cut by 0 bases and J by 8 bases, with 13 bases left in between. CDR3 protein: CATSRDQPAREKLFF. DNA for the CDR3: TGTGCCACCAGCAGAGATCAACCCGCGAGGGAAAAACTGTTTTTT.

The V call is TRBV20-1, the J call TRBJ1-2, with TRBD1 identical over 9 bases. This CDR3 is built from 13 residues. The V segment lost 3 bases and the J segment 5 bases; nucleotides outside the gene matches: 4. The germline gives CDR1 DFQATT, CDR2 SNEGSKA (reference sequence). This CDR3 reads CSARETGGYGYTF. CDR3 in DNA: TGCAGTGCTAGGGAGACAGGGGGATATGGCTACACCTTC.

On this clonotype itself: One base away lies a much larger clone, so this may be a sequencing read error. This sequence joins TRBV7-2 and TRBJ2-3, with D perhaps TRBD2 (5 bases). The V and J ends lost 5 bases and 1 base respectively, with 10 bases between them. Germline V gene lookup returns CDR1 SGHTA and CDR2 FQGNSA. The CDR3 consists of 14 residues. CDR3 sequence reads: CASSPRTCTDTQYF. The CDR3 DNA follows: TGTGCCAGCAGCCCCCGGACTTGCACAGATACGCAGTATTTT.

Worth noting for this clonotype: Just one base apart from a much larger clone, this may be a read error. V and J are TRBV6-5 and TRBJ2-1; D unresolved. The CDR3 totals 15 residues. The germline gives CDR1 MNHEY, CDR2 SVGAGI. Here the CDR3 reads CANSYSKNGVREQFF. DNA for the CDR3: TGTGCCAACAGTTACTCGAAAAATGGGGTAAGGGAGCAGTTCTTC.

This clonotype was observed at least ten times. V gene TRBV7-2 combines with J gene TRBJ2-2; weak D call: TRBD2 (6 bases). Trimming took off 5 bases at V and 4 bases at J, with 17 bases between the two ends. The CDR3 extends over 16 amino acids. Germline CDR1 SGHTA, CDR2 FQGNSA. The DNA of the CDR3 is TGTGCCAGCAGCCCGGGACTCCTCCGGGGCACCGGGGAGCTGTTTTTT. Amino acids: CASSPGLLRGTGELFF.

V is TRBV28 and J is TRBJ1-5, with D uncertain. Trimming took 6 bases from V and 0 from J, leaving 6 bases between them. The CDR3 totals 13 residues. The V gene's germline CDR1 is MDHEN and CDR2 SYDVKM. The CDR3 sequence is CASRDLSNQPQHF. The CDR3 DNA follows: TGTGCCAGCAGGGACCTTAGCAATCAGCCCCAGCATTTT.

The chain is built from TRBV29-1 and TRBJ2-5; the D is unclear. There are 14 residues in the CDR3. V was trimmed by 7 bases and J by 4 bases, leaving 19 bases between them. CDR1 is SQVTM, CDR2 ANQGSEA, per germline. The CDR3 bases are TGCAGCGCCGCCGCTTACCCCAGAATAGAGACCCAGTACTTC. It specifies CSAAAYPRIETQYF.

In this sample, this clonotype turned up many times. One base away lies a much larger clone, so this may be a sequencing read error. The CDR3 nucleotides are TGTGCCAGCAGCTTAGTGGTCACTGAAGCTTTCTTT. Residues: CASSLVVTEAFF. The chain has TRBV7-9 and TRBJ1-1; no firm D call. The ends were cut back, 1 base at V and 4 bases at J, with 4 bases in the middle. This CDR3 contains 12 residues. Germline V gene lookup returns CDR1 SEHNR and CDR2 FQNEAQ (reference sequence). Complete variable domain (other parts from reference TRBV7-9 and TRBJ1-1): DTGVSQNPRHKITKRGQNVTFRCDPISEHNRLYWYRQTLGQGPEFLTYFQNEAQLEKSRLLSDRFSAERPKGSFSTLEIQRTEQGDSAMYLCASSLVVTEAFFGQGTRLTVV.

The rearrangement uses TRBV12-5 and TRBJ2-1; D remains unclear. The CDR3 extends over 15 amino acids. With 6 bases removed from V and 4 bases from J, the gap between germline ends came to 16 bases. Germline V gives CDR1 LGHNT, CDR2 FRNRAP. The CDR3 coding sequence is TGTGCTAGTGGCCTACCCCCCGTCCGTTACAATGAGCAGTTCTTC. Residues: CASGLPPVRYNEQFF.